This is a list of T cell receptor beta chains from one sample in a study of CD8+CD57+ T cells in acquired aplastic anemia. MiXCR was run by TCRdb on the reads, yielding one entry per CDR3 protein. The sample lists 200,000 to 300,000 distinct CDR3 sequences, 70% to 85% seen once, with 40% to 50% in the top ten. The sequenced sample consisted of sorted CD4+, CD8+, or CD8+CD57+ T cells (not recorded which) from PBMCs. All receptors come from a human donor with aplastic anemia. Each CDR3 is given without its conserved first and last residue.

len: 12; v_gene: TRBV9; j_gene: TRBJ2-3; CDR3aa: ASSEGGTGDNTD
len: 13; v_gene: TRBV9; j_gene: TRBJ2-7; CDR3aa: ASSPMQDRVQAQY
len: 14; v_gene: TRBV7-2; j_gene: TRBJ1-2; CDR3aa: ASSQGQGRPTSSYT
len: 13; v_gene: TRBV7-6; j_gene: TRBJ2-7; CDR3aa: ASSEGTFGTGEQY
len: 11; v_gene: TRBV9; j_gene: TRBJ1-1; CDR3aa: ASSDYSGVEAF
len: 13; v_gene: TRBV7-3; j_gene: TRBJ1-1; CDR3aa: ASSLALTGNTKAF
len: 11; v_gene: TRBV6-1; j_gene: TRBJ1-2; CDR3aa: ASRTDSNYGYT
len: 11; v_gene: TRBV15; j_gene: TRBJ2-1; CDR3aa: ATSRLAGEEQF
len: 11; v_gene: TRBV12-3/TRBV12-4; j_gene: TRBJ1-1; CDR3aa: ASSLLGDTEAF
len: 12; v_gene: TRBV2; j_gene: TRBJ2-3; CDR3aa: ASSSGTDTQNFY
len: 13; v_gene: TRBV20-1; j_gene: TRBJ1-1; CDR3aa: SARRWERKNTEAF
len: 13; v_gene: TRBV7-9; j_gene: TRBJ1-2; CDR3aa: ASSFGGGSNYGDT
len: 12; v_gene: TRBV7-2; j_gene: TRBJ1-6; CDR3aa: ASSLVPSRANPG
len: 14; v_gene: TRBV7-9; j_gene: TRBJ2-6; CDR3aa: ASSAGAGPQATHLT
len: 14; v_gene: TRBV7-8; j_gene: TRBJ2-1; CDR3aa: ASSLDRGAASDSQF
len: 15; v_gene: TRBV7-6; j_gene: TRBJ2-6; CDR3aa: ASTLGRARSGADVLT
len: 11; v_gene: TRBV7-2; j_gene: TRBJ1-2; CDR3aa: ASSQGGAADYT
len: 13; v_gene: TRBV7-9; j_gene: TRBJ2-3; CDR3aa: ASSLVPGARDIGY
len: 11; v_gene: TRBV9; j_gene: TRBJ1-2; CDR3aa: ASSLRDPTDTQ
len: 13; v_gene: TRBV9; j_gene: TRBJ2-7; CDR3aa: ASSALEPLLYEQY
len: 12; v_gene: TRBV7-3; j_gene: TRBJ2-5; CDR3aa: ASSLSGGGADEH
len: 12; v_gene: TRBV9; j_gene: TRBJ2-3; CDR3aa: ASREEQYFGTGN
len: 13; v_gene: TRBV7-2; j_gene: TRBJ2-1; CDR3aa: ASSLESGGSDEQF
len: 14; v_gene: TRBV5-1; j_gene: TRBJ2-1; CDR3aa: ASSPSGGGNSDEQF
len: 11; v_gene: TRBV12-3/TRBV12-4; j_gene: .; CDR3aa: ASGRGGTDTQH
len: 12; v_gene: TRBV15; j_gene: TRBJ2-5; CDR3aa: ASDGGSDQETQY
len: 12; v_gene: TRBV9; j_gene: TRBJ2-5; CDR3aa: ASGRGGEHETQY
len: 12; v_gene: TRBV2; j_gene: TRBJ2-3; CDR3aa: ASAGTSGIDTQY
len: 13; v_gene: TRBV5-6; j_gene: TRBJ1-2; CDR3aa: ASSLERGHFYGYT
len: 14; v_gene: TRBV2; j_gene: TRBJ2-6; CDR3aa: ASGDAGTYGHNVVP
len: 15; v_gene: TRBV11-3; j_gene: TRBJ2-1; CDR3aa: ASSSRVRGSSYNEQF
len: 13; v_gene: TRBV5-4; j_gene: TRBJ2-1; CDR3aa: ASSVTRASSNEQF
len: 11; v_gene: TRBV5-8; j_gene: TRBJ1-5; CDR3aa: ASSHTRTQPQH
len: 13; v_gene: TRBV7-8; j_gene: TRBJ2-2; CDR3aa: ASSLAGGRTGELF
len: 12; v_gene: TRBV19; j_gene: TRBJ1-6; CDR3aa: ASSLRDPNSPLH